These 2 T cell receptor beta chains originate from one sample sequenced in a study of blood T cell repertoires in COVID-19. Profiling relied on immunoSEQ multiplex PCR, and the TCRdb table lists in-frame clones only, not all of them. The sample contains some 16,000 clones, approximately 85% of which appear only once. The sequencing sample was made of peripheral blood. These receptors all stem from a man between 70 and 80 years old in a cohort sampled during active COVID-19.

This clone was counted once. The rearrangement links TRBV19 to TRBJ2-3; 12 bases match TRBD2. The CDR3 runs 20 residues. Per the germline V gene, CDR1 is LNHDA and CDR2 is SQIVND (reference sequence). V lost 4 bases and J lost 6; bases outside the gene matches: 20. The CDR3 DNA follows: TGTGCCAGTAGTAATCGGGGCAGGGCTACCGGGACTAGCGGGTTTGATACGCAGTATTTT. It yields the protein CASSNRGRATGTSGFDTQYF. The whole variable domain, remainder taken from reference TRBV19 and TRBJ2-3, is DGGITQSPKYLFRKEGQNVTLSCEQNLNHDAMYWYRQDPGQGLRLIYYSQIVNDFQKGDIAEGYSVSREKKESFPLTVTSAQKNPTAFYLCASSNRGRATGTSGFDTQYFGPGTRLTVL.

Only a few counts were recorded for this clone. The genes are TRBV19 and TRBJ1-5; the D is unclear. The CDR3 has 15 amino acids. V lost 3 bases and J 0 bases, leaving 9 bases between the germline ends. The V gene's germline CDR1 is LNHDA and CDR2 SQIVND (reference sequence). The CDR3 spells CASSITEYSNQPQHF. The DNA for the CDR3 is TGTGCCAGTAGTATCACAGAGTATAGCAATCAGCCCCAGCATTTT.